Below, one T cell receptor beta chain is given with its context. The sample is drawn from a study of blood T cell repertoires in COVID-19. The wider study: The United States, Italy and Spain were the sources of the acute and convalescent COVID-19 samples.

Per the study methods: Amplification from reference gene primers served as the basis for estimated nucleated cell counts. Assay used: immunoSEQ multiplex PCR; TCRdb lists only in-frame clones, some missing. The V and J calls and clone size were taken over from that table, and D and trimming were inferred from the DNA. This sample has some 180,000 clones, with approximately 83% found just once. The sequence was collected from a woman of 80 years or more with acute or convalescent COVID-19. The sample consisted of peripheral blood.

CDR3 in DNA: TGTGCCAGCAGCGTAGGGACAGGATCCAACACCGGGGAGCTGTTTTTT. It yields the protein CASSVGTGSNTGELFF. V and J are TRBV9 and TRBJ2-2; 7 positions agree with TRBD1. The trim removed 0 bases at V and 2 bases at J, leaving 4 bases unmatched. The CDR3 is 16 residues long. Germline assignment: CDR1 SGDLS and CDR2 YYNGEE.